The 28 T cell receptor beta chains below all came from one sample that was sequenced in a study. From the 5' RACE reads, TCRdb called clonotypes with MiXCR, one entry per CDR3 protein. Of just over 60,000 distinct CDR3 sequences in the sample, about 31% were seen once. What was sequenced was tumor-infiltrating naive CD4+ T cells sorted from the breast tumor. Documented subset: naive CD4+ T cells, CD4+CD45RA+CD25-. The receptors stem from a female donor with breast cancer.

Only a few counts were recorded for this clonotype. The gene calls are TRBV7-3 and TRBJ2-2; 12 bases are shared with TRBD2. The CDR3 contains 16 residues. J lost 4 bases, V lost 5 bases, and 5 bases had no gene match. Germline CDR1 is SGHTA and CDR2 is FQGTGA. The CDR3 loop reads CASSLLAGGSTGELFF. The CDR3 DNA is TGTGCCAGCAGCCTACTAGCGGGAGGATCCACCGGGGAGCTGTTTTTT.

The sample holds many counts of this clonotype. The chain uses TRBV7-3 and TRBJ2-6, with 8 bases aligning to TRBD2. Germline V gene lookup returns CDR1 SGHTA and CDR2 FQGTGA. This CDR3 contains 19 residues. Germline trimming cut 4 bases from V and 0 bases from J; bases unmatched to any gene: 11. The CDR3 loop reads CASSSRRSGGSSGANVLTF. The DNA for the CDR3 is TGTGCCAGCAGCTCACGACGGAGCGGGGGTAGCTCTGGGGCCAACGTCCTGACTTTC.

With respect to this clonotype: At one end, the junction sequence differs from germline, possibly due to a read error. J is TRBJ1-4 and V is TRBV5-1; TRBD1 matches 9 bases. Per germline, CDR1 SGHRS and CDR2 YFSETQ. CDR3 length: 16 residues. CDR3 amino acids: CASSLAGQGSGEKPFF. CDR3 bases: TGCGCCAGCAGCTTGGCCGGACAGGGGTCGGGGGAAAAACCGTTTTTT.

Note on this clonotype: A junction boundary mismatches the germline segment, possibly from a read error. The chain combines TRBV7-7 with TRBJ2-7; no definite D call. CDR1 SSHAT and CDR2 FNYEAQ come from the germline V gene (reference sequence). This CDR3 is 13 amino acids long. The CDR3 DNA follows: TGTGCTAGCAGCTTTGGAAAATCCTACGAGCAGTACTTC. Translation: CASSFGKSYEQYF.

Remarks on this clonotype: A much larger clonotype is one base distant, so this may be a read error. The V call is TRBV11-2, the J call TRBJ2-1; D tentatively fits TRBD1 or TRBD2 (5 bases each). Germline V lookup: CDR1 SGHAT, CDR2 FQNNGV. Trimming pared 8 bases from V and 2 bases from J, leaving 13 bases between. The CDR3 consists of 14 residues. The CDR3 coding sequence is TGTGCCAGCCGCCCCGGGGCAGCCTACAATGAGCAGTTCTTC. Protein product: CASRPGAAYNEQFF.

This clonotype came up a few times. The conserved phenylalanine or tryptophan is not found at the CDR3 terminus, so this likely reflects a read error. The chain combines TRBV7-3 with TRBJ2-3; D perhaps matches TRBD2 (6 bases). In germline, CDR1 is SGHTA, CDR2 FQGTGA. Trimming removed 2 bases at V and 12 bases at J, with 18 bases between. This CDR3 region has 14 residues. The CDR3, as DNA: TGTGCCAGCAGCTTATGGGGGGAAAACGGCCCCCAGTATTCT. It specifies CASSLWGENGPQYS.

V usage is TRBV10-3 and J usage is TRBJ2-3; D remains ambiguous. The V gene lost 3 bases and the J gene lost 1 base, with 11 bases spanning the gap. From germline, CDR1 is ENHRY and CDR2 SYGVKD. The CDR3 sequence is 15 residues long. This CDR3 is CAISEAYGGTDTQYF. The DNA for the CDR3 is TGTGCCATCAGTGAAGCTTATGGGGGCACAGATACGCAGTATTTT.

On this clonotype itself: Germline is not matched at one junction end, which may reflect a read error. The gene calls are TRBV6-5 and TRBJ1-1; weak D call: TRBD1 (5 bases). Germline values: CDR1 MNHEY, CDR2 SVGAGI. The CDR3 is 14 residues long. This chain's CDR3 is CTSRTGGLNTEAFF. The CDR3 bases are TGTACCAGCAGGACCGGGGGATTGAACACTGAAGCTTTCTTT.

In this sample, this clonotype turned up a few times. The chain employs TRBV9 and TRBJ1-2, with TRBD1 as a possible D gene (5 bases). The CDR3 is 14 residues long. Germline V gene sequence: CDR1 SGDLS, CDR2 YYNGEE. The V end lost 0 bases, the J end lost 8 bases, and 14 bases lay between the germline ends. CDR3 protein: CASSVDPGIRGYTF. The CDR3 coding sequence is TGTGCCAGCAGCGTAGATCCAGGGATAAGAGGCTACACCTTC.

In its sample, this clonotype was seen a few times. J is TRBJ2-3 and V is TRBV5-1; TRBD1 matches at 9 bases. Germline CDR1 and CDR2: SGHRS and YFSETQ. V lost 4 bases and J lost 3; bases outside the gene matches: 6. This CDR3 has 15 amino acids. This chain's CDR3 is CASSGGTGMTDTQYF. CDR3 nucleotide sequence: TGCGCCAGCAGCGGGGGGACAGGGATGACAGATACGCAGTATTTT.

Only a few counts were recorded for this clonotype. This chain links TRBV7-2 with TRBJ2-7, with D maybe TRBD1 (7 bases). Germline CDR1 and CDR2: SGHTA and FQGNSA. Trimming pared 4 bases from V and 2 bases from J, leaving 18 bases between. The CDR3 sequence is 16 residues long. The chain's CDR3 is CASSSRGGTVTYEQYF. CDR3 DNA: TGTGCCAGCAGCTCAAGAGGGGGGACAGTTACCTACGAGCAGTACTTC.

The chain has TRBV4-3 and TRBJ2-2; 7 bases match TRBD2. CDR3 length: 16 residues. The germline gives CDR1 LGHNA, CDR2 YSLEER. V was pared by 4 bases and J by 6 bases, with 11 bases of the junction left unmatched. CDR3 bases: TGCGCCAGCAGCCGAACGACTAGCATTAACCCCGGGGAGCTGTTTTTT. Protein: CASSRTTSINPGELFF.

The gene calls are TRBV7-2 and TRBJ2-1, with 7 bases lining up with TRBD1. J was trimmed by 6 bases and V by 4 bases; bases with no gene match: 6. The CDR3 contains 14 residues. Germline loops: CDR1 SGHTA, CDR2 FQGNSA. The CDR3 DNA follows: TGTGCCAGCAGCTCCAGGGACAGTACCAATGAGCAGTTCTTC. Translated, it gives CASSSRDSTNEQFF.

A note on this clonotype: This is likely a read error, given that the CDR3 carries no conserved phenylalanine or tryptophan at its end. J is TRBJ2-2 and V is TRBV7-2; 9 bases fit TRBD1. The junction had 9 bases not matched to a gene; V was cut back by 6 bases and J by 4 bases. This CDR3 spans 16 amino acids. The germline V gene has CDR1 SGHTA and CDR2 FQGNSA. The DNA for the CDR3 is TGTGCCAGCAGTCCCGGGGACAGGGTTGGCACCGGGGAGCTGTTTGTT. Encoded protein: CASSPGDRVGTGELFV.

This clonotype has at least ten counts. This chain uses TRBV7-2 with TRBJ1-6, with TRBD1 matching over 7 bases. V shed 1 base, J shed 8 bases, and the junction held 8 bases outside the gene matches. The CDR3 contains 16 residues. Germline V gene data show CDR1 as SGHTA and CDR2 as FQGNSA. CDR3 DNA: TGTGCCAGCAGCTTAGACCGCGCGACAGGGTATTCACCCCTCCACTTT. It yields the protein CASSLDRATGYSPLHF.

This clonotype was counted between two and nine times. J is TRBJ2-5 and V is TRBV7-3; TRBD2 might be the D (7 bases). Trimming removed 2 bases at V and 4 bases at J, with 11 bases between. The CDR3 spans 14 residues. From germline, CDR1 is SGHTA and CDR2 FQGTGA. The CDR3 protein is CASSLGRGGETQYF. The DNA for the CDR3 is TGTGCCAGCAGCTTAGGGAGGGGGGGAGAGACCCAGTACTTC.

V is TRBV10-1 and J is TRBJ2-1; D might be TRBD2 (6 bases). The CDR3 sequence is 14 residues long. In germline, CDR1 is WNHNN, CDR2 SYGVQD (reference sequence). The V and J ends lost 4 bases and 9 bases respectively, with 16 bases between them. CDR3 sequence (DNA): TGCGCCAGCAGTGGGTGGCTAGCGTCCGGTGAGCAGTTCTTC. Encoded protein: CASSGWLASGEQFF.

The V gene is TRBV4-1, the J gene TRBJ1-5; 7 positions agree with TRBD1. Germline lookup yields CDR1 MGHRA and CDR2 YSYEKL. This CDR3 spans 14 amino acids. V shed 3 bases, J shed 11 bases, and the junction held 10 bases outside the gene matches. In DNA, the CDR3 is TGCGCCAGCAGCCAGGGACAGCCTAGCGGAGCCCAGCATTTT. It codes for CASSQGQPSGAQHF.

The chain has TRBV7-2 and TRBJ2-7; maybe TRBD2 (6 bases). The V gene's germline CDR1 is SGHTA and CDR2 FQGNSA. CDR3 size: 15 residues. The germline V and J ends were trimmed by 5 bases and 6 bases, with 20 bases remaining between them. CDR3 protein: CASSRGLLRRGEQYF. The CDR3 coding sequence is TGTGCCAGCAGCCGGGGACTCCTCCGACGAGGCGAGCAGTACTTC.

The V gene is TRBV12-3 or TRBV12-4, the J gene TRBJ1-2; D is ambiguous. Trimming stripped 0 bases from V and 4 bases from J, with 9 bases between. The CDR3 runs to 14 residues. CDR3 protein: CASSLADSSYGYTF. The CDR3 region has the DNA TGTGCCAGCAGTTTAGCTGACTCGAGCTATGGCTACACCTTC.

The table lists this clonotype with a few counts. This rearrangement joins TRBV12-3 or TRBV12-4 to TRBJ2-1, with a tentative D call TRBD2 (6 bases). V shed 6 bases and J shed 4 bases, with 22 bases lying between them. The CDR3 covers 17 residues. DNA for the CDR3: TGTGCCAGCAGACATGGGGGGAGGCTAAACTTTTACAATGAGCAGTTCTTC. Amino acids: CASRHGGRLNFYNEQFF.

This clonotype has just a few counts. This sequence joins TRBV11-3 and TRBJ2-5; D uncertain. The germline V gene has CDR1 SGHNT and CDR2 YENEEA. The CDR3 contains 13 residues. With 1 base removed from V and 5 bases from J, the gap between germline ends came to 8 bases. The CDR3 is CASSLGPGETQYF. The CDR3 bases are TGTGCCAGCAGCTTAGGACCTGGGGAGACCCAGTACTTC.

The chain carries TRBV20-1 and TRBJ2-1, with D perhaps matching TRBD2 (7 bases). The CDR3 has 17 amino acids. V dropped 3 bases and J dropped 4 bases, with 22 bases sitting between them. The V gene's germline CDR1 is DFQATT and CDR2 SNEGSKA (reference sequence). CDR3 sequence reads: CSARGGRSDDDYNEQFF. CDR3 coding DNA: TGCAGTGCTAGGGGGGGGCGGTCCGACGATGATTACAATGAGCAGTTCTTC.

The chain employs TRBV6-5 and TRBJ2-7; D tentatively reads TRBD1 or TRBD2 (7 bases each). V lost 2 bases, J lost 3 bases, and 11 bases lay in between. Germline CDR1 reads MNHEY; CDR2 reads SVGAGI. CDR3 size: 14 residues. The CDR3 here is CASSYTRGGYEQYF. The CDR3 DNA follows: TGTGCCAGCAGTTACACCAGGGGGGGCTACGAGCAGTACTTC.

This clonotype was detected many times. This sequence joins TRBV20-1 and TRBJ2-1, with TRBD2 matching over 11 bases. V was clipped by 3 bases and J by 4 bases; unmatched bases: 8. Germline assignment: CDR1 DFQATT and CDR2 SNEGSKA (reference sequence). CDR3 length equals 16 residues. CDR3 protein: CSASSPGLAGYNEQFF. The CDR3 DNA reads as TGCAGTGCTAGTTCCCCTGGACTAGCGGGTTACAATGAGCAGTTCTTC.

This clonotype has only a few counts. CDR3 DNA sequence: TGTGCCAGCAGCTTACTTGTTCGGTGGCTAGTCGCCTACGAGCAGTACTTC. Translating it yields CASSLLVRWLVAYEQYF. V usage is TRBV11-3 and J usage is TRBJ2-7; D unclear. Germline V gives CDR1 SGHNT, CDR2 YENEEA. The V and J ends lost 2 bases and 2 bases respectively, with 19 bases between them. The length of the CDR3 is 17 residues. Full variable domain (rest looked up from reference TRBV11-3 and TRBJ2-7): EAGVVQSPRYKIIEKKQPVAFWCNPISGHNTLYWYLQNLGQGPELLIRYENEEAVDDSQLPKDRFSAERLKGVDSTLKIQPAELGDSAVYLCASSLLVRWLVAYEQYFGPGTRLTVT.

Worth noting for this clonotype: At one end, the junction sequence differs from germline, possibly due to a read error. CDR3 DNA: TGTGCCGGCAGTGAGGACAGGGGTACTAACTATGGCTACACCTTC. Translated, it gives CAGSEDRGTNYGYTF. The rearrangement joins TRBV6-1 to TRBJ1-2; 9 bases align to TRBD1. This CDR3 region has 15 residues. Germline lookup yields CDR1 MNHNS and CDR2 SASEGT.

The CDR3 DNA reads TGTGCCAGCAGCTCTACACAGGGTAATCCTGGGGCCAACGTCCTGACTTTC. It yields the protein CASSSTQGNPGANVLTF. The J gene is TRBJ2-6, the V gene TRBV7-9; D might be TRBD1 (6 bases). V was pared by 4 bases and J by 2 bases, with 15 bases between. CDR3 length equals 17 residues. Germline CDR1 SEHNR, CDR2 FQNEAQ (reference sequence). The complete variable domain, with remaining parts taken from reference TRBV7-9 and TRBJ2-6, reads DTGVSQNPRHKITKRGQNVTFRCDPISEHNRLYWYRQTLGQGPEFLTYFQNEAQLEKSRLLSDRFSAERPKGSFSTLEIQRTEQGDSAMYLCASSSTQGNPGANVLTFGAGSRLTVL.